This T cell receptor beta chain derives from a study of shared clonotypes between healthy human individuals. Points from the study as a whole: Memory subsets generally showed smaller estimated richness than naive subsets did.

CD45RO negativity and positive selection for CCR7 defined naive CD8 cells, a population that excluded terminally differentiated effector memory CD45RA+ cells. The table came from immunoSEQ multiplex PCR; TCRdb's copy has only in-frame clones and leaves some out. Of hundreds of thousands of clones in the sample, approximately 95% were seen once. A note on this clone: The antigen is unknown.

This sequence originates from a woman aged 25 to 39 in good health. The sample comprised naive CD8+ T cells sorted from blood.

The CDR3 spells CASSSQEEVGEQYF. The CDR3 DNA sequence: TGTGCCAGCAGCTCGCAGGAGGAGGTAGGCGAGCAGTACTTC. The genes are TRBV5-8 and TRBJ2-7; TRBD2 is a possible D gene (5 bases). Per the germline V gene, CDR1 is SGHTS and CDR2 is YDEGEE. CDR3 length equals 14 residues. Trimming removed 3 bases from V and 6 bases from J, with 16 bases in between.